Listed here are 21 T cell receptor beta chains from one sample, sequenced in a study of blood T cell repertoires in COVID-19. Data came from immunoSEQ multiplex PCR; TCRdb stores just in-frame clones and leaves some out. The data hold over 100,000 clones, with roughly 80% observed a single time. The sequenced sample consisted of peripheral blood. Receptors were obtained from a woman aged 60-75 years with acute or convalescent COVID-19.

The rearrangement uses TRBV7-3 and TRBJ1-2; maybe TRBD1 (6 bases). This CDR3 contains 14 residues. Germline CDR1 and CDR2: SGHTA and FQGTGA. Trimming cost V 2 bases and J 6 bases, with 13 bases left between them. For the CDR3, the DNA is TGTGCCAGCAGCTTAGGCCCTCAGGGGAATGGCTACACCTTC. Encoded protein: CASSLGPQGNGYTF. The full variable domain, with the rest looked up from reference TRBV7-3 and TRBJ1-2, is GAGVSQTPSNKVTEKGKYVELRCDPISGHTALYWYRQSLGQGPEFLIYFQGTGAADDSGLPNDRFFAVRPEGSVSTLKIQRTERGDSAVYLCASSLGPQGNGYTFGSGTRLTVV.

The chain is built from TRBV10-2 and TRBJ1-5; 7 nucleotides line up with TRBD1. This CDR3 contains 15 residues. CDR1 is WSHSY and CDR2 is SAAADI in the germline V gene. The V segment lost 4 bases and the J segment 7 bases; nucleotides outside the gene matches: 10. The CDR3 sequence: CASSVSGTANQPQHF. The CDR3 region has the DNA TGCGCCAGCAGTGTCTCCGGGACAGCTAACCAGCCCCAGCATTTT.

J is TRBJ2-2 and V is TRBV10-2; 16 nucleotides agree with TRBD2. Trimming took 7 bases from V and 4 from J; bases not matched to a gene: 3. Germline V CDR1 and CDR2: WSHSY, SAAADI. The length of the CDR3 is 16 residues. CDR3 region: CASTGLAGGTTGELFF. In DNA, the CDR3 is TGCGCCAGCACGGGACTAGCGGGAGGGACCACCGGGGAGCTGTTTTTT.

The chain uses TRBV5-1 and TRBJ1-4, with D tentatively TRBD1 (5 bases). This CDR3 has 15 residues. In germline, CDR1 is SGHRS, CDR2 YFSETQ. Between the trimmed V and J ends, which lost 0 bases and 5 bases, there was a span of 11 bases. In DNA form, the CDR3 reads TGCGCCAGCAGCTTGGGACAGCTAGAGAATGAAAAACTGTTTTTT. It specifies CASSLGQLENEKLFF.

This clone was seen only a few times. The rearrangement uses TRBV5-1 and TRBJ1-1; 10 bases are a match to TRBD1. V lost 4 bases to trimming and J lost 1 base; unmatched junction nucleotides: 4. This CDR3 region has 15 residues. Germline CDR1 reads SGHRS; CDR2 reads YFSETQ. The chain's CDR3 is CASSPGQGPNTEAFF. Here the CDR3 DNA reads TGCGCCAGCAGCCCGGGACAGGGGCCGAACACTGAAGCTTTCTTT. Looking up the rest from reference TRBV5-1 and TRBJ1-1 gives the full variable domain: KAGVTQTPRYLIKTRGQQVTLSCSPISGHRSVSWYQQTPGQGLQFLFEYFSETQRNKGNFPGRFSGRQFSNSRSEMNVSTLELGDSALYLCASSPGQGPNTEAFFGQGTRLTVV.

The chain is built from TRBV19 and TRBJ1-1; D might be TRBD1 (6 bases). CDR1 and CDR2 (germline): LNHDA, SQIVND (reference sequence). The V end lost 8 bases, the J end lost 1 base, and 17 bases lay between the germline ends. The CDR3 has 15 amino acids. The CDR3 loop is CASAPGTIWNTEAFF. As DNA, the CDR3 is TGTGCCAGTGCCCCGGGGACAATCTGGAACACTGAAGCTTTCTTT.

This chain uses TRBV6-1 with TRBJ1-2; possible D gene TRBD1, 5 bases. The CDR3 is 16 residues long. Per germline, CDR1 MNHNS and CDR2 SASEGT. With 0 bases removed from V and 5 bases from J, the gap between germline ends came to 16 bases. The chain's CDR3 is CASSEAYPGVYYGYTF. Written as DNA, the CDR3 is TGTGCCAGCAGTGAAGCGTATCCGGGGGTTTATTATGGCTACACCTTC.

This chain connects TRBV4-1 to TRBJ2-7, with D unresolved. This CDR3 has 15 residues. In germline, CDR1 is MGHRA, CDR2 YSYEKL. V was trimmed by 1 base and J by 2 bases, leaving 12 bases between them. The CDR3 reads CASSQAPQVTYEQYF. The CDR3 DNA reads TGCGCCAGCAGCCAAGCTCCCCAGGTCACCTACGAGCAGTACTTC.

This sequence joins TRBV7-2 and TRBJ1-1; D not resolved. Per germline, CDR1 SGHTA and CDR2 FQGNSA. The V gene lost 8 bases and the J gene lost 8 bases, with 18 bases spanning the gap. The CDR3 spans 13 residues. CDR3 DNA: TGTGCCAGCGGTACACAGCCGGCTGGGGAAGCTTTCTTT. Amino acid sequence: CASGTQPAGEAFF.

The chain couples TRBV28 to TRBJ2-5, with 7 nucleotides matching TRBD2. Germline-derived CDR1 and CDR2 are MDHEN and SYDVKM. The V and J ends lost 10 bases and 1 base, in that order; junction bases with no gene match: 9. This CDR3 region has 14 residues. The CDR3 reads CATGRDYPQETQYF. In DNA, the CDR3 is TGTGCCACTGGCCGGGACTACCCCCAAGAGACCCAGTACTTC.

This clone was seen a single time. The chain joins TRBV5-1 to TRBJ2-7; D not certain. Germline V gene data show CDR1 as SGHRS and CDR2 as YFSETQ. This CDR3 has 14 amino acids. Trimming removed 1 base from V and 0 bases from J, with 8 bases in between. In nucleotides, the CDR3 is TGCGCCAGCAGCTTGTTAGAGGACTCCTACGAGCAGTACTTC. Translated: CASSLLEDSYEQYF.

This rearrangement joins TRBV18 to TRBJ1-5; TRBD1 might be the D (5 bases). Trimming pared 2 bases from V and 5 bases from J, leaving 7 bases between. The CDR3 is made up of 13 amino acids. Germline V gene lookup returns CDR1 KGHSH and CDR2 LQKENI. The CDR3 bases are TGTGCCAGCTCACCAGGACACCATCAGCCCCAGCATTTT. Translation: CASSPGHHQPQHF.

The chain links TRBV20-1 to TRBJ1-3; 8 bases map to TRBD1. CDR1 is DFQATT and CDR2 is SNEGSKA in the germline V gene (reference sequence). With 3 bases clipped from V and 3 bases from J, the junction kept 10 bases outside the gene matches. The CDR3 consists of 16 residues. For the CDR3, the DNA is TGCAGTGCTAGTATGGACAGGGTTTTCGTTGGAAACACCATATATTTT. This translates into CSASMDRVFVGNTIYF.

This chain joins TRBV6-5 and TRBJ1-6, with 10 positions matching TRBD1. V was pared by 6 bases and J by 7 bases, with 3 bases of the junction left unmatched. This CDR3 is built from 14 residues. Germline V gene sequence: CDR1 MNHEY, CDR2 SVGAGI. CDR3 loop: CASRPGQGNSPLHF. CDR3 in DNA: TGTGCCAGCAGACCGGGACAGGGGAATTCACCCCTCCACTTT.

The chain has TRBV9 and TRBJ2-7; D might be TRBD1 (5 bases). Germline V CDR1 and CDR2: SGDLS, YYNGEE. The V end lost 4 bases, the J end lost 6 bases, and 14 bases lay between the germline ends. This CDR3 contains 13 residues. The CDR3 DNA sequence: TGTGCCAGCAGCCCCAGGGCCGAAGGCGAGCAGTACTTC. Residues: CASSPRAEGEQYF. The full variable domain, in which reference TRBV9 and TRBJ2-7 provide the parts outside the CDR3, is DSGVTQTPKHLITATGQRVTLRCSPRSGDLSVYWYQQSLDQGLQFLIQYYNGEERAKGNILERFSAQQFPDLHSELNLSSLELGDSALYFCASSPRAEGEQYFGPGTRLTVT.

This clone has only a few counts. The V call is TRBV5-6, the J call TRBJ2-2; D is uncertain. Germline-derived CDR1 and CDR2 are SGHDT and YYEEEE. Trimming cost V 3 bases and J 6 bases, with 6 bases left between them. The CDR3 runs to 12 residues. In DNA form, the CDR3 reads TGTGCCAGCAGCTCCCGTGCCGGGGAGCTGTTTTTT. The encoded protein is CASSSRAGELFF. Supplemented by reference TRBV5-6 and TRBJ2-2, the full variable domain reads DAGVTQSPTHLIKTRGQQVTLRCSPKSGHDTVSWYQQALGQGPQFIFQYYEEEERQRGNFPDRFSGHQFPNYSSELNVNALLLGDSALYLCASSSRAGELFFGEGSRLTVL.

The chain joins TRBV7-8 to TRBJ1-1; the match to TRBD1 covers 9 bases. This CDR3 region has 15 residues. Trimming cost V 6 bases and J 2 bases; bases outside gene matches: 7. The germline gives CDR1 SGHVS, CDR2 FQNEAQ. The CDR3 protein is CASRPGGQGNTEAFF. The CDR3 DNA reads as TGTGCCAGCAGACCAGGGGGACAGGGTAACACTGAAGCTTTCTTT.

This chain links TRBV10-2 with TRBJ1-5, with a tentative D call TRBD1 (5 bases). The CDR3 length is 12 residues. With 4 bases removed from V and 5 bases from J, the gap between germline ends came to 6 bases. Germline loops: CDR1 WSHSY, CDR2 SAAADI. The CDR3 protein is CASSVGDQPQHF. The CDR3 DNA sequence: TGCGCCAGCAGTGTAGGGGATCAGCCCCAGCATTTT.

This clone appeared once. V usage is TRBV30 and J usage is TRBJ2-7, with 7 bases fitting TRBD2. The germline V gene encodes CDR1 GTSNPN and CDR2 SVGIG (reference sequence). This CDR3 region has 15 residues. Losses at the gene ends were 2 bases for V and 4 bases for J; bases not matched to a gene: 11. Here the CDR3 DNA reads TGTGCCTGGAGTCACGGCCGGGGGGAGATATACGAGCAGTACTTC. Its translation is CAWSHGRGEIYEQYF.

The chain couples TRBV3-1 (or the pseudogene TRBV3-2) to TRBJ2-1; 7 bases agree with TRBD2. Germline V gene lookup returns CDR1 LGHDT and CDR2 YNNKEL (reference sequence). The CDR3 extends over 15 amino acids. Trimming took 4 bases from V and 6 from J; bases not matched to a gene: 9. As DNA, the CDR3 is TGTGCCAGCAGCCCTAGCGGACTGAGAGGCAATGAGCAGTTCTTC. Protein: CASSPSGLRGNEQFF.

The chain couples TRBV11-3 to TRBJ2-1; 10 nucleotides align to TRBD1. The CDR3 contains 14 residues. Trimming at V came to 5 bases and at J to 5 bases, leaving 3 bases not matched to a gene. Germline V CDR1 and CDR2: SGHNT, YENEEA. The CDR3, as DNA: TGTGCCAGCAGCGGGACAGGGGTACACAATGAGCAGTTCTTC. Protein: CASSGTGVHNEQFF.